This T cell receptor beta chain was sequenced during a study of OX40 agonist ivuxolimab in advanced cancers. Germline CDR1 is MNHNS and CDR2 is SASEGT. The CDR3 sequence is 16 residues long. The junction had 6 bases not matched to a gene; V was cut back by 2 bases and J by 3 bases. The repertoire was sequenced with immunoSEQ multiplex PCR; TCRdb's copy has only in-frame clones and lacks some. Altogether about 58,000 clones are present, about 89% being singletons, with the ten largest covering 3.5% to 4%. About this clone: Its antigen is as yet unknown.

Study conclusions and caveats: The mean number of expanded clones was higher in CD8+ T cells than in CD4+.

The TCR comes from an adult with an advanced solid tumor such as melanoma, head and neck, liver or kidney cancer. This sample comprised CD4+ or CD8+ T cells sorted from blood, obtained in a trial of the OX40 agonist ivuxolimab. V usage is TRBV6-1 and J usage is TRBJ1-2; 10 bases map to TRBD1. The CDR3 DNA reads TGTGCCAGCAGTGAATCAGACAGGGGGCTGTACTATGGCTACACCTTC. Its translation is CASSESDRGLYYGYTF.